This TCR beta chain was captured by sequencing in a study of human T cells and chemical hapten exposure (dated by TCRdb to 2020 to 2023). Describing the broader study: For sensitization, 2% DPC in acetone was applied to a 2 cm by 2 cm area of upper inner arm skin. Weekly therapeutic DPC doses were additionally applied to the scalp of patients throughout the roughly 25-week study period. Patch testing was done on the upper back using Finn chambers containing 0.01% DPC, and results were scored after 6 days according to International Contact Dermatitis Research Group standards. The patient cohort, mostly female, included alopecia areata with under or over 50% scalp involvement, alopecia totalis and alopecia universalis. Libraries were combined into a pool for sequencing, and differences in TCR yield between samples came mainly from small differences in library volumes within the pool. In alopecia patients, the study followed how the peripheral blood TCR repertoire changed in vivo over primary and secondary sensitization to diphenylcyclopropenone (DPC), a hapten. Blood samples were taken from patients before sensitization (week 0) and then at 2, 6 and about 24 weeks after DPC sensitization. Blood for TCR sequencing was provided by twenty-nine alopecia patients at one to four time points (pre-sensitization, 2, 6 and 24 weeks).

Libraries were built with RACE. The sequencer listed for this sample is NextSeq 500. During library preparation, unique molecular identifiers were attached to individual cDNA molecules so that TCRs could be counted quantitatively and reproducibly. Each blood RNA sample was used to sequence both TCR alpha and TCR beta chains. The authors' analysis ran thus. Samples had a median of roughly 99,000 TCRs, with a range from roughly 23,224 to 700,000. The Decombinator software suite was used to annotate V, J and CDR3 in the TCR reads. For the PS versus PT1 abundance plots, all samples were subsampled to the same number of TCRs (28,000). Expanded TCRs were defined as absent before sensitization and observed at least eight times at the 2-week time point. TCRdb reworked the public reads: Q25 trimming with fastp, MiXCR clone assembly, productive beta chains retained. A single entry per CDR3 protein holds the most common genes and DNA from its merged rows. These V and J calls rely on TCRdb rather than the paper's analysis. The sample table records 130,000 or so distinct CDR3 sequences; 11% of these occur just once. Around 2.5% of the sample goes to the ten largest clones.

This clonotype appeared a few times. It has no known antigen specificity. It has no much larger one-base neighbor in the sample; base qualities were not kept. General conclusions and limits of the study: After repeated subsampling, changes were observed in the strength of the expansion versus patch-test correlation and in the threshold at which the correlation became significant. DPC sensitization did not change how many TCRs were above 1 in 1000 frequency, and no evidence was found of alterations in global repertoire structure. Patch test score was positively correlated with the number of PT1 expanded TCRs, with significance at thresholds 8, 16 and 32 but not at 4. Because every patient had alopecia, a presumed autoimmune disease, the patients' immune response might differ from that of healthy individuals. Significantly more large CDR3 similarity clusters were formed by expanded TCRs than by pre-sensitization or healthy control sets, consistent with antigen-driven responses.

Explained via the paper, the time point label denotes: patch test 3, about 24 weeks after DPC sensitization. The meaning of the sample's treatment or condition label: therapeutic diphenylcyclopropenone sensitization with weekly scalp DPC. At each patch-test visit, blood was drawn before the patch test was applied. Eligible patients were aged 18 to 70, diagnosed with alopecia, deemed suitable for DPC therapy, and excluded if pregnant. Total RNA was isolated from unfractionated whole blood collected in Tempus Blood RNA tubes. Sequencing was performed on whole blood, taken in connection with sensitization to the hapten diphenylcyclopropenone (DPC). The sequence was collected from a woman aged 50 to 65 with alopecia areata. Some clones in this sample may be carry-over from other donors' samples.

The DNA sequence is given as TGTGCCAGCAGTTTCCCCAGGACGAGTGAAAAACTGTTTTTT. Its coded protein is CASSFPRTSEKLFF. The sequence joins TRBV28 to TRBJ1-4; there is no confident call for the D gene. The V end loses 3 bases and the J end loses 7 bases, and a stretch of 12 bases separates them. CDR1 MDHEN and CDR2 SYDVKM were looked up in the germline V gene. From the cysteine through the phenylalanine, the CDR3 covers 14 amino acids. Only the CDR3 region is kept as DNA, spanning 42 bases read in frame from base 1.